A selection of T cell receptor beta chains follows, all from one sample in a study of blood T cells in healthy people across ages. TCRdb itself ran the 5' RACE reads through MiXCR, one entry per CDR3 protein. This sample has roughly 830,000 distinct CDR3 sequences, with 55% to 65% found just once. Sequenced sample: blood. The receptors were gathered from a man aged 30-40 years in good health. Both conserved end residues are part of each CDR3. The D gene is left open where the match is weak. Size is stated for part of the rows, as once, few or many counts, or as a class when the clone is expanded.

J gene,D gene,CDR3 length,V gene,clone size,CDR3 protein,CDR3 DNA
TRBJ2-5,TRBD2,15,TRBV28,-,CASSSGTSGVETQYF,TGTGCCAGCAGCTCCGGGACTAGCGGGGTGGAGACCCAGTACTTC
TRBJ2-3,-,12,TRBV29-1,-,CSVGSDFKAQYF,TGCAGCGTTGGGTCAGATTTCAAGGCGCAGTATTTT
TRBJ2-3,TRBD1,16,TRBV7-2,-,CASSLGTGSRTDTQYF,TGTGCCAGCAGCTTGGGGACAGGGTCCCGCACAGATACGCAGTATTTT
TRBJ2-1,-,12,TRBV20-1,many,CSAPGSYNEQFF,TGCAGTGCCCCGGGGTCCTACAATGAGCAGTTCTTC
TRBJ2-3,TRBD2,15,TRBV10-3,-,CAISESTSGSNTQYF,TGTGCCATCAGTGAGTCGACTAGCGGGAGTAATACGCAGTATTTT
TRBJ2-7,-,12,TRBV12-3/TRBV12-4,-,CASSYGMDEQYF,TGTGCCAGCAGTTATGGCATGGACGAGCAGTACTTC
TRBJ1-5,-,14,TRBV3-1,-,CASSPYGGRQPQHF,TGTGCCAGCAGCCCATACGGGGGGCGTCAGCCCCAGCATTTT
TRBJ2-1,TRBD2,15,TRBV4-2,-,CASSPAGGPYNEQFF,TGTGCCAGCAGCCCCGCGGGGGGGCCCTACAATGAGCAGTTCTTC
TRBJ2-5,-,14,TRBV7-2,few,CASSLGRRQETQYF,TGTGCCAGCAGCTTAGGGAGGAGGCAAGAGACCCAGTACTTC
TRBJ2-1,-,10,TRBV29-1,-,CSVVMDEQFF,TGCAGCGTTGTTATGGATGAGCAGTTCTTC
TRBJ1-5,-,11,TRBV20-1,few,CSASPDQPQHF,TGCAGTGCTAGTCCAGATCAGCCCCAGCATTTT